This note documents a single T cell receptor beta chain sequence. The clone's antigen remains unknown. No much larger clonotype is one base removed from it; base qualities were not supplied. The sample's treatment or condition label, decoded: 15 to 20 received Ad26.COV2.S at low or high dose, single or two shots; roughly 5 received placebo; per-sample allocation not given. Repertoires of vaccine and placebo recipients were sequenced from samples collected on day 63 after the first injection. In Cohort 1b, around 23 adults aged 18-55 years were enrolled at a single site in Boston, USA, between 29 July and 7 August 2020. Ad26.COV2.S was a replication-incompetent adenovirus type 26 vector expressing a prefusion-stabilized SARS-CoV-2 spike protein from the original Wuhan strain. This sample is drawn from a study of Ad26.COV2.S vaccination and SARS-CoV-2 variants (dated by TCRdb to the early 2020s). In terms of the full investigation: Donors in the vaccine arm were drawn from COV1001, a phase I-IIa trial of Ad26.COV2.S in healthy adults that was multicentre, randomized, double-blind and placebo-controlled. Ad26.COV2.S was administered intramuscularly at a dose of 5x10^10 or 1x10^11 viral particles, either as one shot or as two shots given 56 days apart. TCRbeta repertoire sequencing served as the tool for gauging how specific and how broad the SARS-CoV-2-reactive T cell receptors were following Ad26.COV2.S vaccination. The TCR-sequenced set comprised around 30 samples: some 19 Ad26.COV2.S vaccine recipients, 5 placebo recipients and 8 SARS-CoV-2 convalescent individuals. Trial participants were randomized into five groups of five: low-dose or high-dose Ad26.COV2.S given once or twice, or placebo on both occasions. Throughout the experiments and outcome assessment, investigators stayed blinded to trial group allocation. The paper as a whole reports these results and caveats: The study lacked the statistical power to compare responses across vaccine doses or regimens. Substantial breadth of spike-specific CD8+ and CD4+ T cell responses was reported after vaccination. The authors noted that the TCR breadth and depth analyses may have underestimated total T cell responses. Vaccine and placebo recipients had similar non-spike TCR breadth, a finding consistent with the vaccine containing only spike. Compared with placebo recipients, Ad26.COV2.S recipients showed higher spike-specific TCR breadth (P = 0.0014).

TCRbeta CDR3 regions were sequenced with the immunoSEQ Assay. After extraction, genomic DNA underwent amplification by bias-controlled multiplex PCR, followed by high-throughput sequencing. The source study handled its data this way. To quantify the absolute abundance of each unique TCRbeta CDR3 region, sequences were collapsed and filtered. T cell fraction was estimated by normalizing TCRbeta template counts to usable DNA, which was measured by amplifying reference genes present in all nucleated cells. Repertoire TCRs were annotated as SARS-CoV-2-specific by exact matching of V gene, CDR3 amino acid sequence and J gene to a known reactive TCR set. The reference SARS-CoV-2 TCR set came from MIRA and was filtered for enrichment in COVID-19-positive ImmuneCODE repertoires, removing public or cross-reactive TCRs. Drawing on the MIRA antigens, annotated TCRs were analysed further at the level of specific ORF or position within ORF. Breadth was defined as annotated unique rearrangements over total unique productive rearrangements; depth was the summed frequency of those rearrangements. Two-sided Wilcoxon rank-sum tests were used to compare TCR breadth between groups. This immuneACCESS table, as held by TCRdb, lists in-frame sequences with V and J called but not all clones. Of the missing ones, under half trace to an unresolved V gene in checked studies; the others have no known cause. That table gives V, J and clone size, and the DNA gave D and trimming. This sample gives about 680,000 clones in total; about 89% of them show up just once. Of the sample, approximately 1.5% falls within the top ten clones.

Trimming costs V 5 bases and J 6 bases, and their ends lie 14 bases apart. There are 13 amino acids in the CDR3, from cysteine to phenylalanine inclusive. The only DNA kept is the CDR3, 39 bases in frame from the first base. The germline V gene (reference sequence) provides CDR1 SGHKS and CDR2 YYEKEE. The sample was peripheral blood, taken in a trial of Ad26.COV2.S vaccine versus placebo. Recombination connected TRBV5-5 to TRBJ1-1, with TRBD1 perhaps the D gene, on 6 matching bases. The receptor's source is a person between 18 and 65 years old who received the Ad26.COV2.S COVID-19 vaccine or a placebo. The CDR3 protein sequence reads: CASRPGGQAEAFF. The DNA reads as follows: TGTGCCAGCAGACCCGGGGGGCAGGCTGAAGCTTTCTTT.